This T cell receptor beta chain came from a study of cytomegalovirus exposure and HLA in healthy donors. The PCR had 60 Vbeta and 13 Jbeta primers. Some clones are missing from TCRdb's copy, which holds only in-frame ones; the method was immunoSEQ multiplex PCR. The sample has some 120,000 clones; roughly 81% are singletons. General study results and limits: In a later analysis, a missense DCLRE1C variant was linked to TCR beta V- and J-gene trimming. In vitro testing confirmed a few CMV-associated chains as specific for CMV antigens.

Germline values: CDR1 SGHNT, CDR2 YYREEE (reference sequence). CDR3 size: 16 residues. The V and J ends lost 0 bases and 0 bases respectively, with 11 bases between them. Points on this clone: No antigen is known for it.

The chain recombines TRBV5-4 with TRBJ2-3, with D tentatively TRBD2 (5 bases). The sequenced material came from PBMCs. The TCR comes from a woman aged 30 to 39 in good health and CMV-seronegative. For the CDR3, the DNA is TGTGCCAGCAGCTTGGCCGGACGGGGTAGCACAGATACGCAGTATTTT. It yields the protein CASSLAGRGSTDTQYF.